This T cell receptor (beta chain) was sequenced in a study of technical replicates of blood from a few donors. This table comes from immunoSEQ multiplex PCR, and its TCRdb copy is limited to in-frame clones, with some not included. The data show under 85,000 clones, 97% seen once. Germline CDR1 and CDR2: SNHLY and FYNNEI. This CDR3 comprises 16 residues. Trimming took off 3 bases at V and 3 bases at J, with 15 bases between the two ends. The V and J genes are TRBV2 and TRBJ2-1; D perhaps matches TRBD2 (5 bases). The sequenced sample consisted of T cells isolated from PBMCs. This TCR was recovered from a human donor in good health. The CDR3 spells CASSDTPLGLYNEQFF. As DNA, the CDR3 is TGTGCCAGCAGTGATACTCCCCTTGGACTCTACAATGAGCAGTTCTTC.